This TCR beta chain was recorded in a study of blood T cell dynamics during melanoma immunotherapy. Across the study: First-line therapy was either pembrolizumab or nivolumab with ipilimumab for metastatic melanoma.

The CDR3 contains 16 residues. The germline CDR1 and CDR2 sequences are MGHRA and YSYEKL. V lost 0 bases to trimming and J lost 5 bases; unmatched junction nucleotides: 6. Generated by immunoSEQ multiplex PCR, the TCRdb table keeps only in-frame clones and is missing some. The table records under 20,000 clones, about 80% of them present only once. The sample's time point: pre-treatment baseline. The chain carries TRBV4-1 and TRBJ2-5; 10 positions match TRBD1. This clonotype was obtained from a human donor with melanoma. Sequencing used blood, obtained from a patient treated with checkpoint blockade. CDR3 coding DNA: TGCGCCAGCAGCCAAGATGGGACAGGGGTGGAGGAGACCCAGTACTTC. Its protein is CASSQDGTGVEETQYF.